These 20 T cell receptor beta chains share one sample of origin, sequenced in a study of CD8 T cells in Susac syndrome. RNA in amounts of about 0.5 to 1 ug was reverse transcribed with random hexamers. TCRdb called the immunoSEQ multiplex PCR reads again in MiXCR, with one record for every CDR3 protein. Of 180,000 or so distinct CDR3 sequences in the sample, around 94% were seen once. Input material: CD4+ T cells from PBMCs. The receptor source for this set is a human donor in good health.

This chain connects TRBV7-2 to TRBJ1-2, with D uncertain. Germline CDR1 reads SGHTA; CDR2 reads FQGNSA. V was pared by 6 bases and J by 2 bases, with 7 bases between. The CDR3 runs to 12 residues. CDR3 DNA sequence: TGTGCCAGCAGTTGGGGAAACTATGGCTACACCTTC. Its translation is CASSWGNYGYTF.

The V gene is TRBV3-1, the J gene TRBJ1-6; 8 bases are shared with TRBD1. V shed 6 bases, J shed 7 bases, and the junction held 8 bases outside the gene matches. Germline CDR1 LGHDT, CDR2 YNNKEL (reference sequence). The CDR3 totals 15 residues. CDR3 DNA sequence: TGTGCCAGCAGACCGGGGGACAGGCAGAATTCACCCCTCCACTTT. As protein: CASRPGDRQNSPLHF.

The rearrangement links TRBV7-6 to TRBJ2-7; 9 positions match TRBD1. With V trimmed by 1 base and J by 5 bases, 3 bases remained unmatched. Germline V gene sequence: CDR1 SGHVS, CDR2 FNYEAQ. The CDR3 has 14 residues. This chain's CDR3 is CASSLGTGVDEQYF. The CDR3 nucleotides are TGTGCCAGCAGCTTAGGGACAGGGGTCGACGAGCAGTACTTC. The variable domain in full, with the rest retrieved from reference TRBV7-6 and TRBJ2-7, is GAGVSQSPRYKVTKRGQDVALRCDPISGHVSLYWYRQALGQGPEFLTYFNYEAQQDKSGLPNDRFSAERPEGSISTLTIQRTEQRDSAMYRCASSLGTGVDEQYFGPGTRLTVT.

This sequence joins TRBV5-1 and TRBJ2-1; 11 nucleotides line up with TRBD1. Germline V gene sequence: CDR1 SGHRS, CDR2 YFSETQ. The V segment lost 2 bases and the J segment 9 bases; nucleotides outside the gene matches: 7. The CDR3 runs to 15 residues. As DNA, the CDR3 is TGCGCCAGCAGCTTTGCGGGACAGGGGGACAGTGAGCAGTTCTTC. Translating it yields CASSFAGQGDSEQFF. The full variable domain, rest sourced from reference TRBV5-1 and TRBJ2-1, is KAGVTQTPRYLIKTRGQQVTLSCSPISGHRSVSWYQQTPGQGLQFLFEYFSETQRNKGNFPGRFSGRQFSNSRSEMNVSTLELGDSALYLCASSFAGQGDSEQFFGPGTRLTVL.

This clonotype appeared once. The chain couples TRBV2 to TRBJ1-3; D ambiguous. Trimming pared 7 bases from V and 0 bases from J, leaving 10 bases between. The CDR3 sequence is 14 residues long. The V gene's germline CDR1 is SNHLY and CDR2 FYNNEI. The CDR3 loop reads CASTYLSSGNTIYF. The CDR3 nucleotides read TGTGCCAGCACTTATCTTAGCTCTGGAAACACCATATATTTT.

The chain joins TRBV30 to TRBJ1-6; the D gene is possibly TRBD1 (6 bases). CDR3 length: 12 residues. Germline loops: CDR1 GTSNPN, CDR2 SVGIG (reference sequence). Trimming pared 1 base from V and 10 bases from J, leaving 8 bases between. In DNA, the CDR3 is TGTGCCTGGAGTGAGGGGGGATCACCCCTCCACTTT. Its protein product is CAWSEGGSPLHF.

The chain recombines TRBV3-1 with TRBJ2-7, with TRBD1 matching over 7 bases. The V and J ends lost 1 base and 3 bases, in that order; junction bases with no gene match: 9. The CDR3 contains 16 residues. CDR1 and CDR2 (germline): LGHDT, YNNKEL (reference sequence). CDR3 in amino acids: CASSQASRQGRYEQYF. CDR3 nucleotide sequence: TGTGCCAGCAGCCAAGCATCGCGACAGGGCCGCTACGAGCAGTACTTC.

CDR3 nucleotides: TGTGCCAGCAGCCATCGGGACGGCTTTGGCTACACCTTC. Translating it yields CASSHRDGFGYTF. J is TRBJ1-2 and V is TRBV7-3, with a weak D call TRBD1 (5 bases). V lost 5 bases to trimming and J lost 7 bases, with 14 bases between them. The CDR3 totals 13 residues. Germline assignment: CDR1 SGHTA and CDR2 FQGTGA.

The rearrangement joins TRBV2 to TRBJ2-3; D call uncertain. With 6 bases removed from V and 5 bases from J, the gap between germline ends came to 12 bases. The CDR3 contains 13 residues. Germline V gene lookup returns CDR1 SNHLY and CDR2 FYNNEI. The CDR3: CASSRRAIDTQYF. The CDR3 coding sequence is TGTGCCAGCAGCCGAAGGGCCATAGATACGCAGTATTTT.

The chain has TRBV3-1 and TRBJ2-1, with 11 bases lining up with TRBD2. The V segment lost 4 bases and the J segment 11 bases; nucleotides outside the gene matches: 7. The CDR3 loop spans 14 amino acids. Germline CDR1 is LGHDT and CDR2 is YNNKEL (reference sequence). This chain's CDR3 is CASSRLLAGGQQFF. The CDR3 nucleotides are TGTGCCAGCAGCCGATTGCTAGCGGGGGGCCAGCAGTTCTTC.

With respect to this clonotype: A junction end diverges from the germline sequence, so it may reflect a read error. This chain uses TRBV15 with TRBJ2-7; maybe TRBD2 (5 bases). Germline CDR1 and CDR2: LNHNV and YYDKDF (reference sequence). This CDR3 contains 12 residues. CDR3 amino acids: CATSSTTSARDF. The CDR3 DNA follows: TGTGCCACCAGCAGCACAACTAGTGCTAGGGACTTC.

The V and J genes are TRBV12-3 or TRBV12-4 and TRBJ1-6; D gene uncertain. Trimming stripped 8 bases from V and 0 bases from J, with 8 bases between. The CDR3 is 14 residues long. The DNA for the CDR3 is TGTGCCAGCGGCGGCAGCTCCTATAATTCACCCCTCCACTTT. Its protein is CASGGSSYNSPLHF.

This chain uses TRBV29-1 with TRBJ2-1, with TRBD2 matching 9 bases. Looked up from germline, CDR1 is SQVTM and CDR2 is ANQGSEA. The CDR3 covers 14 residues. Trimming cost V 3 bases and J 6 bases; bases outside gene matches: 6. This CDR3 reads CSVEAGLAPNEQFF. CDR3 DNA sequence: TGCAGCGTTGAGGCGGGACTAGCACCCAATGAGCAGTTCTTC.

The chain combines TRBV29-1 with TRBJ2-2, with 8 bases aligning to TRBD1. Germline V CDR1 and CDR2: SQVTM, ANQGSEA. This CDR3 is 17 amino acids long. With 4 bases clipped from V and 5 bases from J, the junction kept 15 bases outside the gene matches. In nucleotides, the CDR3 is TGCAGCGTTGGTCCCAGGGGGGACAGGTCTTTTACCGGGGAGCTGTTTTTT. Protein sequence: CSVGPRGDRSFTGELFF.

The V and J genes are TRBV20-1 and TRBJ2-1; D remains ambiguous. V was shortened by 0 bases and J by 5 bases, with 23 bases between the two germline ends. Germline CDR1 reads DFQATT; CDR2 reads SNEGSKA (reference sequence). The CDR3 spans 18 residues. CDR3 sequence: CSARERHNNEQDNNEQFF. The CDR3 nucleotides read TGCAGTGCTAGAGAAAGGCACAACAATGAGCAGGATAACAATGAGCAGTTCTTC.

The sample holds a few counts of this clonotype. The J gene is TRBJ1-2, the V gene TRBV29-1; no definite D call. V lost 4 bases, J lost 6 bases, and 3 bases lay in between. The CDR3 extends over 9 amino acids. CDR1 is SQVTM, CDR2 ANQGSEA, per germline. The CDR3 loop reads CSVADGYTF. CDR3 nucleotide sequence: TGCAGCGTTGCTGATGGCTACACCTTC.

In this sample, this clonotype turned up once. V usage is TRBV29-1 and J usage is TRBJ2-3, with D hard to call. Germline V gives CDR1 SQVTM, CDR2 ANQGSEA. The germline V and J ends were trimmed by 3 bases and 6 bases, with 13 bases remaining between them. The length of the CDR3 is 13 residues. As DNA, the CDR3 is TGCAGCGTTGAGGGTCACCTCCGCGATACGCAGTATTTT. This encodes CSVEGHLRDTQYF.

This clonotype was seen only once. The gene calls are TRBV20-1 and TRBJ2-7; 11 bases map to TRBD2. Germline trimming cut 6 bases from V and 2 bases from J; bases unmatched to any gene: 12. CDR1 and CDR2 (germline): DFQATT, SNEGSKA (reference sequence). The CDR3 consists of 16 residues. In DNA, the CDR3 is TGCAGTGCGCTGAACCCCGGGACTAGCGGACCCTACGAGCAGTACTTC. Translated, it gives CSALNPGTSGPYEQYF.

The CDR3 reads CASSPQRDTQYF. DNA for the CDR3: TGCGCCAGCAGCCCCCAACGAGATACGCAGTATTTT. The rearrangement joins TRBV5-1 to TRBJ2-3; no clear D gene. Germline CDR1 reads SGHRS; CDR2 reads YFSETQ. The CDR3 runs to 12 residues. Trimming stripped 4 bases from V and 5 bases from J, with 8 bases between.

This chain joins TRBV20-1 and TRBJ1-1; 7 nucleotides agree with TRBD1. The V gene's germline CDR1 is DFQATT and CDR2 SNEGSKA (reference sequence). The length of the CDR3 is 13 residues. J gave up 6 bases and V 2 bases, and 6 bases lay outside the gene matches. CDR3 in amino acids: CSARSNRGPEAFF. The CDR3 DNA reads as TGCAGTGCTAGATCGAACAGGGGCCCTGAAGCTTTCTTT.